The clone carrying this TCR beta chain has a handful of counts. The entry originates in a study of T cells after posttransplantation cyclophosphamide. Libraries were prepared by immunoSEQ multiplex PCR; TCRdb keeps only in-frame clonotypes and omits some of them. The sample is made up of under 30,000 clones, none counted only once. The clonotype was recovered from a woman in her sixties or seventies in good health, CMV-negative, and a related stem cell transplant donor. The sample consisted of PBMCs.

As DNA, the CDR3 is TGTGCCAGCAGCTCCCGGACAGTACGGACAGATACGCAGTATTTT. Translated: CASSSRTVRTDTQYF. V usage is TRBV7-8 and J usage is TRBJ2-3; perhaps TRBD1 as D (6 bases). V lost 4 bases, J lost 3 bases, and 14 bases lay in between. Germline-derived CDR1 and CDR2 are SGHVS and FQNEAQ. The CDR3 contains 15 residues.